A single sample gave rise to the 17 T cell receptor beta chains below, sequenced in a study of T cells in localized non-small cell lung cancer. Assay: immunoSEQ multiplex PCR; the TCRdb copy retains only in-frame clones and omits some. The sample lists 1,500 to 2,000 clones, more than 20% occurring once. The sample in question was normal lung tissue next to the tumor, obtained before any cancer treatment. These TCRs come from a female donor older than 55 with stage I lung adenocarcinoma.

The chain employs TRBV6-8 and TRBJ1-2; possibly TRBD1 for D (6 bases). Germline lookup yields CDR1 MNHGY and CDR2 SAAAGT. The CDR3 extends over 16 amino acids. V was trimmed by 4 bases and J by 1 base, leaving 16 bases between them. The CDR3: CASSLLGQPNNYGYTF. DNA of the CDR3: TGTGCCAGCAGTTTACTCGGACAGCCGAATAACTATGGCTACACCTTC.

The chain combines TRBV19 with TRBJ1-1; D is perhaps TRBD1 (5 bases). Trimming cost V 8 bases and J 4 bases, with 20 bases left between them. This CDR3 spans 15 amino acids. From germline, CDR1 is LNHDA and CDR2 SQIVND (reference sequence). The DNA of the CDR3 is TGTGCCAGTTCCACCGCGGCGGGGGTGGGCACTGAAGCTTTCTTT. This sequence encodes CASSTAAGVGTEAFF.

This clone appeared a few times. This sample includes further DNA sequences coding for the same CDR3. V is TRBV5-1 and J is TRBJ1-4; D is perhaps TRBD1 (5 bases). Germline V gene data show CDR1 as SGHRS and CDR2 as YFSETQ. This CDR3 region has 14 residues. Trimming removed 3 bases at V and 6 bases at J, with 12 bases between. The CDR3 nucleotides read TGCGCCAGCAGCTCGAAGGGGCAGGATGAAAAACTGTTTTTT. Its translation is CASSSKGQDEKLFF.

The chain joins TRBV28 to TRBJ2-7; D is uncertain. The germline V and J ends were trimmed by 5 bases and 4 bases, with 15 bases remaining between them. Germline assignment: CDR1 MDHEN and CDR2 SYDVKM. The CDR3 extends over 14 amino acids. CDR3 amino acids: CASSPHRVPYEQYF. The CDR3 DNA reads TGTGCCAGCAGTCCCCACCGGGTCCCGTACGAGCAGTACTTC.

This clone appeared a few times. The V gene is TRBV10-2, the J gene TRBJ1-1; D not resolved. Germline loops: CDR1 WSHSY, CDR2 SAAADI. The CDR3 consists of 13 residues. The V and J ends lost 0 bases and 1 base respectively, with 3 bases between them. In DNA, the CDR3 is TGCGCCAGCAGTGAGTCAGAGAACACTGAAGCTTTCTTT. This codes for CASSESENTEAFF.

This clone was found a few times. This chain links TRBV6-1 with TRBJ2-1; D is possibly TRBD2 (6 bases). Germline V gene data show CDR1 as MNHNS and CDR2 as SASEGT. Trimming cost V 1 base and J 7 bases, with 14 bases left between them. This CDR3 region has 15 residues. The chain's CDR3 is CASSEGSAGRNEQFF. The CDR3 DNA is TGTGCCAGCAGTGAAGGCTCGGCAGGGAGGAATGAGCAGTTCTTC.

This clone was counted a few times. The chain employs TRBV6-8 and TRBJ2-1, with 14 bases that match TRBD2. Germline trimming cut 3 bases from V and 8 bases from J; bases unmatched to any gene: 3. Per the germline V gene, CDR1 is MNHGY and CDR2 is SAAAGT. CDR3 length equals 15 residues. CDR3 sequence reads: CASSYGTSGSDEQFF. The CDR3 DNA follows: TGTGCCAGCAGTTATGGGACTAGCGGGAGTGATGAGCAGTTCTTC.

This clone was seen more than once but under ten times. J is TRBJ1-1 and V is TRBV11-3, with 7 bases aligning to TRBD1. The CDR3 is made up of 14 amino acids. Germline V CDR1 and CDR2: SGHNT, YENEEA. Trimming removed 2 bases from V and 7 bases from J; junction bases left unmatched: 7. CDR3 nucleotide sequence: TGTGCCAGCAGCTTACAACAGGGGATTGGTGAAGCTTTCTTT. Translation: CASSLQQGIGEAFF.

This chain joins TRBV28 and TRBJ1-1; 9 nucleotides match TRBD1. V dropped 6 bases and J dropped 10; count of bases not matched to a gene: 12. This CDR3 spans 14 amino acids. Per germline, CDR1 MDHEN and CDR2 SYDVKM. The CDR3 region is CASSPPLQGARAFF. The CDR3 region has the DNA TGTGCCAGCAGCCCCCCCTTACAGGGGGCGAGAGCTTTCTTT.

V usage is TRBV28 and J usage is TRBJ1-3; possible D gene TRBD1, 5 bases. The germline V gene encodes CDR1 MDHEN and CDR2 SYDVKM. The V end was cut by 5 bases, the J end by 3 bases, with 14 bases between. The CDR3 is 15 amino acids. The CDR3 spells CASSPTGRVGNTIYF. The CDR3 region has the DNA TGTGCCAGCAGTCCCACGGGACGGGTTGGAAACACCATATATTTT.

The chain combines TRBV28 with TRBJ2-2; 12 nucleotides match TRBD2. Germline-derived CDR1 and CDR2 are MDHEN and SYDVKM. The CDR3 spans 15 residues. The V and J ends lost 8 bases and 5 bases, in that order; junction bases with no gene match: 6. The chain's CDR3 is CASHRTSGKTGELFF. The DNA for the CDR3 is TGTGCCAGCCACAGGACTAGCGGGAAAACCGGGGAGCTGTTTTTT.

In its sample, this clone ranks as medium-sized. The rearrangement joins TRBV11-3 to TRBJ2-3; D not resolved. Trimming stripped 5 bases from V and 6 bases from J, with 21 bases between. CDR1 is SGHNT and CDR2 is YENEEA in the germline V gene. CDR3 length: 16 amino acids. CDR3 sequence (DNA): TGTGCCAGCAGCCAAACAGTGGCGATTTCACGGGATACGCAGTATTTT. It codes for CASSQTVAISRDTQYF.

By frequency in the sample, this clone is large (0.1 to 1%). The chain is built from TRBV9 and TRBJ2-7; 7 bases fit TRBD2. This CDR3 comprises 14 residues. The junction had 8 bases not matched to a gene; V was cut back by 3 bases and J by 5 bases. Germline V lookup: CDR1 SGDLS, CDR2 YYNGEE. Here the CDR3 reads CASSARTSSDEQYF. CDR3 sequence (DNA): TGTGCCAGCAGCGCCCGGACTAGTAGCGACGAGCAGTACTTC.

The table lists this clone with a few counts. This chain connects TRBV9 to TRBJ2-6; no reliable D call. The CDR3 is made up of 15 amino acids. V gave up 5 bases and J gave up 0 bases, with 9 bases separating them. Germline lookup yields CDR1 SGDLS and CDR2 YYNGEE. The CDR3 reads CASSKTGSGANVLTF. Here the CDR3 DNA reads TGTGCCAGCAGTAAGACGGGCTCTGGGGCCAACGTCCTGACTTTC. The full variable domain, its missing parts supplied by reference TRBV9 and TRBJ2-6, is DSGVTQTPKHLITATGQRVTLRCSPRSGDLSVYWYQQSLDQGLQFLIQYYNGEERAKGNILERFSAQQFPDLHSELNLSSLELGDSALYFCASSKTGSGANVLTFGAGSRLTVL.

This chain connects TRBV5-1 to TRBJ1-4; D call uncertain. The CDR3 sequence is 16 residues long. The V gene lost 4 bases and the J gene lost 4 bases, with 17 bases spanning the gap. Germline assignment: CDR1 SGHRS and CDR2 YFSETQ. CDR3 sequence reads: CASSPTDPNLNEKLFF. In DNA form, the CDR3 reads TGCGCCAGCAGCCCAACAGACCCGAACCTTAATGAAAAACTGTTTTTT.

This clone was seen only a few times. The CDR3 bases are TGTGCCAGCAGCCCGCTTCGGGGACTTGCCTACAATGAGCAGTTCTTC. This gives the protein CASSPLRGLAYNEQFF. V gene TRBV14 combines with J gene TRBJ2-1, with D possibly TRBD2 on 6 matching bases. CDR1 SGHDN and CDR2 FVKESK come from the germline V gene. CDR3 size: 16 residues. V gave up 4 bases and J gave up 2 bases, with 15 bases separating them.

There are a few counts of this clone. The chain links TRBV11-3 to TRBJ2-5; D not certain. Germline CDR1 is SGHNT and CDR2 is YENEEA. This CDR3 is 14 amino acids long. V dropped 3 bases and J dropped 2 bases, with 10 bases sitting between them. In nucleotides, the CDR3 is TGTGCCAGCAGCTTCCTTTTCGGGCAAGAGACCCAGTACTTC. The encoded protein is CASSFLFGQETQYF.